The clone carrying this T cell receptor (beta chain) was seen a few times. What it recognizes is unknown. Each of the donors had approximately 10 milliliters of peripheral blood drawn into EDTA-treated Vacutainer tubes. This sample is drawn from a study of blood T cells in healthy people across ages. Study-wide background: Template-switching capture recovered about one barcoded beta molecule per two T cells. Findings and limits, study-wide: Donor CMV infection status was unknown, possibly confounding age-related changes in expanded clonotypes.

Germline loops: CDR1 MGHRA, CDR2 YSYEKL. CDR3 length: 15 amino acids. Through a sample-barcoded 5' primer and a J-beta primer mix, a second PCR was run for roughly 7 to 11 cycles. TCRdb re-derived calls from the 5' RACE reads in MiXCR, one entry per CDR3 protein. Here the sample spans fewer than 2,000,000 distinct CDR3 sequences, around 40% being singletons. The chain couples TRBV4-1 to TRBJ2-4; D is uncertain. The assigned J gene may be wrong: the sequence end matches TRBJ2-7 better. Sequencing used blood. The sequence derives from a human donor in good health. The CDR3 DNA follows: TGCGCCAGCAGCCAAGATCTGACCGAGACCTACGAGCAGTACTTC. It yields the protein CASSQDLTETYEQYF.